The clone carrying this TCR beta chain was counted at least ten times. As yet, its antigen is unknown. The sequence runs out 3 residues before the end of the CDR3; the remainder is reconstructed from the germline J gene. Between the trimmed V and J ends, which lost 4 bases and 4 bases, there was a span of 18 bases. The CDR3 is 16 amino acids. Per the germline V gene, CDR1 is SGHRS and CDR2 is YFSETQ. This sample was included in a study of T cell clonality in common variable immunodeficiency. Notes on the study in general: Repertoire-complication correlations in CVID were limited by patient heterogeneity. Compared with controls, CVID subjects had fewer shared TCRbeta clones.

Equal genomic DNA amounts from CVID and control samples were sequenced. The data were produced by immunoSEQ multiplex PCR, yet TCRdb's version contains in-frame clones alone and is incomplete. This set yields tens of thousands of clones and no singletons; the top ten hold 2.8%. This sequence joins TRBV5-1 and TRBJ1-3, with TRBD1 as a possible D gene (6 bases). Sequenced input: peripheral blood mononuclear cells. The TCR sequence derives from a person aged 18-70 years in good health. The sequenced CDR3 bases are TGCGCCAGCAGCCCGGACAGCGAGCCTCGAGGAAACACC. Its protein product is CASSPDSEPRGNT. The whole CDR3 sequence reads CASSPDSEPRGNTIYF. The full variable domain, its missing parts supplied by reference TRBV5-1 and TRBJ1-3, is KAGVTQTPRYLIKTRGQQVTLSCSPISGHRSVSWYQQTPGQGLQFLFEYFSETQRNKGNFPGRFSGRQFSNSRSEMNVSTLELGDSALYLCASSPDSEPRGNTIYFGEGSWLTVV.